This entry describes one T cell receptor beta chain. This entry comes from a study of blood T cell repertoires in COVID-19. Sequencing was performed with immunoSEQ multiplex PCR; in TCRdb, only in-frame clones are kept and a portion is missing. The sample contains around 200,000 clones, 75% to 90% of which appear only once. This CDR3 is 12 amino acids long. V shed 3 bases and J shed 7 bases, with 10 bases lying between them. Germline V gene sequence: CDR1 WNHNN, CDR2 SYGVQD (reference sequence). The TCR was taken from a woman in her twenties or thirties who had been exposed to COVID-19. The genes are TRBV10-1 and TRBJ2-7; no clear D. What was sequenced was PBMCs or T cells enriched from blood (not recorded which). CDR3 sequence reads: CASSESVREQYF. For the CDR3, the DNA is TGCGCCAGCAGTGAATCGGTTCGAGAGCAGTACTTC.